This T cell receptor beta chain is drawn from a study of blood T cell repertoires in COVID-19. Study-wide context: COVID-19 samples from acute and convalescent phases originated in the United States, Italy and Spain. T cells, B-cell-depleted T cells, or PBMCs supplied cDNA or gDNA.

Per the study methods: Nucleated cell number was recorded as an estimate derived from reference gene primer amplification. TCRdb's copy holds only in-frame clones and misses some; the assay was immunoSEQ multiplex PCR. V, J and clone size derive from that table, while D and trimming were established from the DNA sequence. The sample lists tens of thousands of clones, 80% to 85% occurring once. The CDR3 sequence is 12 residues long. Germline CDR1 LGHNT, CDR2 FRNRAP. V lost 5 bases and J lost 2, with 7 bases in between. Seattle enrolled patients during active infection and tracked them longitudinally. The sequenced sample was peripheral blood. The chain links TRBV12-5 to TRBJ2-7; tentative D call: TRBD1 (5 bases). This clonotype was obtained from an elderly woman with COVID-19, enrolled during active disease. The CDR3 reads CASGKQAYEQYF. DNA for the CDR3: TGTGCTAGTGGTAAACAGGCCTACGAGCAGTACTTC.